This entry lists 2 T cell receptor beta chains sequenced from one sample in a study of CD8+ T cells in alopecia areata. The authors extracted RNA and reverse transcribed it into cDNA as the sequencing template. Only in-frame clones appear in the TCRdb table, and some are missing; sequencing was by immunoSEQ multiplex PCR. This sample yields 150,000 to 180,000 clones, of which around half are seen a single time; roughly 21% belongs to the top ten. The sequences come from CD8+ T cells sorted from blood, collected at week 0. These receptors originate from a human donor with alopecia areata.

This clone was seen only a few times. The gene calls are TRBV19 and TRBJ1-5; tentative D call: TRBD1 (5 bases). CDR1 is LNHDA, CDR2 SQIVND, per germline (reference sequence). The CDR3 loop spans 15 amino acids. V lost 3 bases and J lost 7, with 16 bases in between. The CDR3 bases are TGTGCCAGTAGTATTATTGGAGGGGAGGCGCAGCCCCAGCATTTT. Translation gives CASSIIGGEAQPQHF.

CDR3 protein: CASSGTAVYNSPLHF. As DNA, the CDR3 is TGTGCCAGCAGTGGGACGGCAGTTTATAATTCACCCCTCCACTTT. V usage is TRBV25-1 and J usage is TRBJ1-6; no clear D gene. V lost 4 bases to trimming and J lost 4 bases, with 11 bases between them. The CDR3 totals 15 residues. Germline lookup yields CDR1 MGHDK and CDR2 SYGVNS.